These T cell receptor beta chains were read from a single sample in a study of T cells and Merkel cell carcinoma outcomes. Profiling relied on immunoSEQ multiplex PCR, and the TCRdb table lists in-frame clones only, not all of them. The table has roughly 16,000 clones, roughly 79% seen once; the top ten hold 9%. Sequencing used tumor tissue from Merkel cell carcinoma. All receptors derive from a human donor with Merkel cell carcinoma. CDR3s include the opening cysteine and the closing phenylalanine or tryptophan. The D gene is left open where the match is weak. For some rows the clone size is stated as once, few or many, or as a class when expanded; others skip it.

size | D | J | V | DNA | CDR3
NA | NA | TRBJ2-1 | TRBV6-5 | TGTGCCAGCAGTTACTCAAGTGCTAGCTCCTACAATGAGCAGTTCTTC | CASSYSSASSYNEQFF
NA | NA | TRBJ1-3 | TRBV5-1 | TGCGCCAGCAGCTTGGGTCCAGCCGGGACTGGAAACACCATATATTTT | CASSLGPAGTGNTIYF
NA | NA | TRBJ1-2 | TRBV4-1 | TGCGCCAGCAGCCAGGACTATGGCTACACCTTC | CASSQDYGYTF
NA | NA | TRBJ1-2 | TRBV11-2 | TGTGCCAGCAGCTCTCTGGCGGACTACTATGGCTACACCTTC | CASSSLADYYGYTF
NA | NA | TRBJ1-2 | TRBV7-9 | TGTGCCAGCAGCTTAGGTTGGCCTCCCTATGGCTATACCTTC | CASSLGWPPYGYTF
NA | NA | TRBJ1-2 | TRBV29-1 | TGCAGCGTGCTGGGCGGGGGCGCCGGCTATGGCTACACCTTC | CSVLGGGAGYGYTF
NA | NA | TRBJ2-4 | TRBV5-1 | TGCGCCAGCGTCGGGCAGGGGAGCAACAAAAACATTCAGTACTTC | CASVGQGSNKNIQYF
NA | TRBD1 | TRBJ1-2 | TRBV2 | TGTGCCAACGTCGGACAGGGACCCTATGGCTACACCTTC | CANVGQGPYGYTF
NA | TRBD2 | TRBJ2-1 | TRBV13 | TGTGCCAGCAGCCCAATTGGTAGCGGGAAATCTAATGAGCAGTTCTTC | CASSPIGSGKSNEQFF
NA | NA | TRBJ2-3 | TRBV11-3 | TGTGCCAGCAGCTCCCGCTCGATGGATACGCAGTATTTT | CASSSRSMDTQYF
NA | TRBD1 | TRBJ1-2 | TRBV11-1 | TGTGCCAGCAGCTTATCCGGGACAGGTGGCTACACCTTC | CASSLSGTGGYTF
NA | NA | TRBJ2-7 | TRBV7-2 | TGTGCCAGCAGGGGCGTGGCGGTCTACGAGCAGTACTTC | CASRGVAVYEQYF
NA | NA | TRBJ2-7 | TRBV7-2 | TGTGCCAGCAGCTTATTGGGCAGGTCCTACGAGCAGTACTTC | CASSLLGRSYEQYF
NA | NA | TRBJ1-1 | TRBV7-9 | TGTGCCAGCAGCTTAATGCACAGGAACACTGAAGCTTTCTTT | CASSLMHRNTEAFF
NA | TRBD2 | TRBJ2-7 | TRBV28 | TGTGCCAGCAGTCGTAGGGGAGGGTACTACTACGAGCAGTACTTC | CASSRRGGYYYEQYF
NA | NA | TRBJ2-2 | TRBV29-1 | TGCAGCGTTGTTGCGGACACTTCGAACACCGGGGAGCTGTTTTTT | CSVVADTSNTGELFF
NA | TRBD1 | TRBJ2-5 | TRBV27 | TGTGCCAGCAGTCACGGACAGGGGGGGGAGACCCAGTACTTC | CASSHGQGGETQYF
NA | NA | TRBJ2-7 | TRBV30 | TGTGCCTGGAGCATGAAATACGAGCAGTACTTC | CAWSMKYEQYF
NA | TRBD1 | TRBJ1-6 | TRBV10-3 | TGTGCCATCAGCACCGGGACAGGAATTAATTCACCCCTCCACTTT | CAISTGTGINSPLHF
NA | NA | TRBJ2-1 | TRBV27 | TGTGCCAGCAGTGCGCTAGCGCTCGGGCCCAATGAGCAGTTCTTC | CASSALALGPNEQFF
NA | NA | TRBJ1-1 | TRBV7-9 | TGTGCCAGCAGCCCAAGGGGGGTCACTGAAGCTTTCTTT | CASSPRGVTEAFF
NA | NA | TRBJ2-3 | TRBV20-1 | TGCAGTGCTATCGACAGAGATACGCAGTATTTT | CSAIDRDTQYF
NA | NA | TRBJ2-7 | TRBV28 | TGTGCCAGCGGGTTAAAGACCGCCTGGGGCAAGCAGTACTTC | CASGLKTAWGKQYF
NA | NA | TRBJ1-2 | TRBV7-9 | TGTGCCAGCAGCTTTTTAGGAGGGGAGGCCTATGGCTACACCTTC | CASSFLGGEAYGYTF
once | TRBD1 | TRBJ2-7 | TRBV4-1 | TGCGCCAGCAGCCAGGTGAGGGGTGTCGGGACAGGGACCTACGAGCAGTACTTC | CASSQVRGVGTGTYEQYF
NA | TRBD1 | TRBJ2-7 | TRBV6-5 | TGTGCCAGCAGTTACGGGACAGGGGCTCCCTACGAGCAGTACTTC | CASSYGTGAPYEQYF
NA | TRBD1 | TRBJ1-1 | TRBV29-1 | TGCAGCGCCCGGACAGGGACAAACACTGAAGCTTTCTTT | CSARTGTNTEAFF
NA | TRBD1 | TRBJ1-5 | TRBV5-4 | TGTGCCAGCAGCTTGGAAGGACAGGCCCCAAATCAGCCCCAGCATTTT | CASSLEGQAPNQPQHF
NA | TRBD2 | TRBJ2-7 | TRBV7-3 | TGTGCCAGCAGCTTACAAGCGGGGGGAACCTACGAGCAATACTTC | CASSLQAGGTYEQYF
NA | NA | TRBJ2-7 | TRBV7-9 | TGTGCCAGCAGCTTGCTGGGGGTCTCCTACGAGCAGTACTTC | CASSLLGVSYEQYF
NA | NA | TRBJ2-6 | TRBV5-4 | TGTGCCAGCAGTCCGACGGGCTCTGGGGCCAACGTCCTGACTTTC | CASSPTGSGANVLTF
NA | TRBD1 | TRBJ1-6 | TRBV10-3 | TGTGCCATCAGGGGGGACAGAAATTCACCCCTCCACTTT | CAIRGDRNSPLHF
NA | NA | TRBJ2-7 | TRBV4-1 | TGCGCCAGCAGCCAAGATGCTGGGTCGGCCGCCTACGAGCAGTACTTC | CASSQDAGSAAYEQYF
NA | TRBD2 | TRBJ2-1 | TRBV19 | TGTGCCAGTAGTATTTGGGCTGGTGGCGGGAGTGAAACCAATGAGCAGTTCTTC | CASSIWAGGGSETNEQFF
NA | NA | TRBJ2-3 | TRBV7-7 | TGTGCTAGCAGCTTAGCGCCGGCCTCGGATACGCAGTATTTT | CASSLAPASDTQYF